What follows are 20 T cell receptor beta chains derived from one specimen sequenced in a study of OX40 agonist ivuxolimab in advanced cancers. To prepare the library, the immunoSEQ multiplex PCR assay was applied. TCRdb holds this immuneACCESS table with in-frame rearrangements only. Some clones are missing; in checked studies, unresolved V genes explain under half, and the rest has no known cause. The sample has tens of thousands of clones on record, about nine tenths of them singletons. The top ten clones comprise 20% to 25% of the sample. Sequencing was performed on CD4+ or CD8+ T cells sorted from blood, taken in a trial of the OX40 agonist ivuxolimab. These receptors originate from an adult with an advanced solid tumor such as melanoma, head and neck, liver or kidney cancer.

This sequence joins TRBV11-1 and TRBJ2-7; 10 bases line up with TRBD1. The germline V gene has CDR1 SGHAT and CDR2 FQDESV (reference sequence). V shed 1 base and J 5 bases; nucleotides not matched to a gene: 5. The CDR3 sequence is 15 residues long. This CDR3 reads CASSLDPTGGDEQYF. The CDR3, as DNA: TGTGCCAGCAGCTTAGACCCGACAGGGGGCGACGAGCAGTACTTC.

The rearrangement joins TRBV18 to TRBJ2-7, with D possibly called TRBD1 or TRBD2 (5 bases each). The CDR3 runs 15 residues. Looked up from germline, CDR1 is KGHSH and CDR2 is LQKENI. V shed 2 bases and J shed 5 bases, with 16 bases lying between them. The CDR3 DNA reads as TGTGCCAGCTCACCAAAGGGACGGGCAAGGAACGAGCAGTACTTC. Amino acid sequence: CASSPKGRARNEQYF.

This clone has a single count. The chain combines TRBV9 with TRBJ2-3; D is perhaps TRBD2 (5 bases). This CDR3 has 13 amino acids. CDR1 is SGDLS, CDR2 YYNGEE, per germline. V gave up 3 bases and J gave up 6 bases, with 11 bases separating them. CDR3 DNA: TGTGCCAGCAGCGGACTACTTGTGGATACGCAGTATTTT. Translating it yields CASSGLLVDTQYF.

This sequence joins TRBV10-3 and TRBJ2-7; 12 nucleotides align to TRBD1. The V gene end was trimmed by 7 bases and the J gene end by 7 bases; junction bases not matched to a gene: 14. The CDR3 has 16 residues. The germline CDR1 and CDR2 sequences are ENHRY and SYGVKD. The CDR3: CAITNRTGTGGYEQYF. DNA for the CDR3: TGTGCCATCACCAACCGGACCGGGACAGGGGGCTATGAGCAGTACTTC.

The genes are TRBV13 and TRBJ2-7, with unresolved D. Trimming cost V 3 bases and J 2 bases, with 11 bases left between them. This CDR3 comprises 14 residues. CDR1 is PRHDT and CDR2 is FYEKMQ in the germline V gene (reference sequence). The CDR3 sequence is CASSLTEKTYEQYF. The CDR3 nucleotides read TGTGCCAGCAGCTTGACGGAGAAAACCTACGAGCAGTACTTC. Complete variable domain (other parts from reference TRBV13 and TRBJ2-7): AAGVIQSPRHLIKEKRETATLKCYPIPRHDTVYWYQQGPGQDPQFLISFYEKMQSDKGSIPDRFSAQQFSDYHSELNMSSLELGDSALYFCASSLTEKTYEQYFGPGTRLTVT.

The V gene is TRBV9, the J gene TRBJ2-1; 10 bases fit TRBD1. The CDR3 contains 16 residues. The germline CDR1 and CDR2 sequences are SGDLS and YYNGEE. V was pared by 5 bases and J by 4 bases, with 9 bases of the junction left unmatched. The CDR3 here is CASSGRDRGRYNEQFF. The CDR3 region has the DNA TGTGCCAGCAGTGGCCGGGACAGGGGACGATACAATGAGCAGTTCTTC. Full variable domain (rest looked up from reference TRBV9 and TRBJ2-1): DSGVTQTPKHLITATGQRVTLRCSPRSGDLSVYWYQQSLDQGLQFLIQYYNGEERAKGNILERFSAQQFPDLHSELNLSSLELGDSALYFCASSGRDRGRYNEQFFGPGTRLTVL.

As DNA, the CDR3 is TGTGCCGCCATAGGGGCAGGGGGCGGTGAGCAGTACTTC. Translating gives CAAIGAGGGEQYF. The V and J genes are TRBV2 and TRBJ2-7; 8 positions agree with TRBD1. This CDR3 is 13 amino acids long. CDR1 SNHLY and CDR2 FYNNEI come from the germline V gene. The junction had 13 bases not matched to a gene; V was cut back by 11 bases and J by 7 bases.

The genes are TRBV27 and TRBJ1-1, with a tentative D call TRBD1 (6 bases). V was clipped by 5 bases and J by 4 bases, with 14 bases between them. Per the germline V gene, CDR1 is MNHEY and CDR2 is SMNVEV (reference sequence). The CDR3 is 14 residues long. The DNA of the CDR3 is TGTGCCAGCAGTGGAAGCAGGGGAGCCACTGAAGCTTTCTTT. Translation gives CASSGSRGATEAFF.

This clone was detected only once. The chain links TRBV7-2 to TRBJ2-3; D gene ambiguous. Trimming took 3 bases from V and 1 from J, leaving 11 bases between them. The CDR3 runs to 15 residues. The germline CDR1 and CDR2 sequences are SGHTA and FQGNSA. CDR3 in DNA: TGTGCCAGCAGCTTTCTGCCTCGAGGCACAGATACGCAGTATTTT. Protein sequence: CASSFLPRGTDTQYF.

J is TRBJ1-4 and V is TRBV25-1; tentative D call: TRBD1 (5 bases). Trimming shortened V by 6 bases and J by 0 bases, and 11 bases separated the two germline ends. This CDR3 has 15 amino acids. Germline lookup yields CDR1 MGHDK and CDR2 SYGVNS. The chain's CDR3 is CASSPRQSTNEKLFF. The CDR3 DNA follows: TGTGCCAGCAGCCCTAGACAGTCAACTAATGAAAAACTGTTTTTT.

The J gene is TRBJ2-7, the V gene TRBV20-1; no reliable D call. Germline-derived CDR1 and CDR2 are DFQATT and SNEGSKA (reference sequence). V lost 7 bases, J lost 4 bases, and 8 bases lay in between. The CDR3 runs to 10 residues. CDR3 amino acids: CSGDTYEQYF. The CDR3 bases are TGCAGTGGAGACACTTACGAGCAGTACTTC.

This chain uses TRBV11-2 with TRBJ2-1; either TRBD1 or TRBD2 may fit D (5 bases each). With 10 bases removed from V and 1 base from J, the gap between germline ends came to 14 bases. Germline V lookup: CDR1 SGHAT, CDR2 FQNNGV. The length of the CDR3 is 14 residues. DNA of the CDR3: TGTGCCACCACGCCATGGGGGTCCTACAATGAGCAGTTCTTC. Amino acid sequence: CATTPWGSYNEQFF. Looking up the rest from reference TRBV11-2 and TRBJ2-1 gives the full variable domain: EAGVAQSPRYKIIEKRQSVAFWCNPISGHATLYWYQQILGQGPKLLIQFQNNGVVDDSQLPKDRFSAERLKGVDSTLKIQPAKLEDSAVYLCATTPWGSYNEQFFGPGTRLTVL.

The chain carries TRBV30 and TRBJ2-7; possible D gene TRBD1, 6 bases. The length of the CDR3 is 13 residues. The ends were cut back, 5 bases at V and 0 bases at J, with 11 bases in the middle. Germline V lookup: CDR1 GTSNPN, CDR2 SVGIG (reference sequence). The CDR3 loop is CAWETGDSYEQYF. CDR3 nucleotide sequence: TGTGCCTGGGAGACAGGAGACTCCTACGAGCAGTACTTC.

This sequence joins TRBV4-3 and TRBJ2-5, with TRBD2 matching 8 bases. The CDR3 is made up of 15 amino acids. Trimming cost V 0 bases and J 5 bases; bases outside gene matches: 5. Germline V gives CDR1 LGHNA, CDR2 YSLEER. In nucleotides, the CDR3 is TGCGCCAGCAGCCAAGATCGGGAGGGCAGGGAGACCCAGTACTTC. This translates into CASSQDREGRETQYF.

This chain joins TRBV10-3 and TRBJ2-7; D remains ambiguous. CDR3 length equals 11 residues. Germline V gives CDR1 ENHRY, CDR2 SYGVKD. V lost 5 bases and J lost 4, with 6 bases in between. The CDR3 region is CAISWGYEQYF. The CDR3 DNA is TGTGCCATCAGTTGGGGATACGAGCAGTACTTC.

The CDR3 protein is CASNGPNQPQHF. The CDR3 bases are TGTGCCAGTAATGGTCCAAATCAGCCCCAGCATTTT. The chain uses TRBV19 and TRBJ1-5; D unclear. Germline CDR1 is LNHDA and CDR2 is SQIVND (reference sequence). There are 12 residues in the CDR3. Trimming shortened V by 7 bases and J by 4 bases, and 8 bases separated the two germline ends.

This chain links TRBV13 with TRBJ2-3; 7 bases agree with TRBD2. CDR3 length: 14 residues. Germline CDR1 and CDR2: PRHDT and FYEKMQ (reference sequence). V lost 2 bases and J lost 7; bases outside the gene matches: 6. The CDR3 region has the DNA TGTGCCAGCAGCTTAAGAGGGAGGGCGAATACGCAGTATTTT. This codes for CASSLRGRANTQYF.

V and J are TRBV27 and TRBJ2-7; D remains unclear. The CDR3 covers 14 residues. CDR1 is MNHEY and CDR2 is SMNVEV in the germline V gene (reference sequence). The ends were cut back, 0 bases at V and 2 bases at J, with 8 bases in the middle. The CDR3 protein is CASSLSGQAYEQYF. The CDR3, as DNA: TGTGCCAGCAGTTTATCGGGCCAGGCCTACGAGCAGTACTTC.

The chain joins TRBV21-1 to TRBJ2-7. TRBV21-1 is reported as a pseudogene. This CDR3 contains 14 residues. The CDR3 protein is CASSNGVGSYEQYF. The CDR3 DNA sequence: TGTGCCAGCAGCAATGGGGTAGGGTCCTACGAGCAGTACTTC.

The rearrangement joins TRBV5-4 to TRBJ1-2, with TRBD1 matching 7 bases. This CDR3 is 15 amino acids long. Germline V gene sequence: CDR1 SGHNT, CDR2 YYREEE (reference sequence). V was clipped by 1 base and J by 3 bases; unmatched bases: 6. CDR3 sequence reads: CASSLRSGGYYGYTF. In DNA form, the CDR3 reads TGTGCCAGCAGCTTGAGGTCAGGGGGTTACTATGGCTACACCTTC. Based on the CDR3 plus reference TRBV5-4 and TRBJ1-2, the full variable domain is ETGVTQSPTHLIKTRGQQVTLRCSSQSGHNTVSWYQQALGQGPQFIFQYYREEENGRGNFPPRFSGLQFPNYSSELNVNALELDDSALYLCASSLRSGGYYGYTFGSGTRLTVV.